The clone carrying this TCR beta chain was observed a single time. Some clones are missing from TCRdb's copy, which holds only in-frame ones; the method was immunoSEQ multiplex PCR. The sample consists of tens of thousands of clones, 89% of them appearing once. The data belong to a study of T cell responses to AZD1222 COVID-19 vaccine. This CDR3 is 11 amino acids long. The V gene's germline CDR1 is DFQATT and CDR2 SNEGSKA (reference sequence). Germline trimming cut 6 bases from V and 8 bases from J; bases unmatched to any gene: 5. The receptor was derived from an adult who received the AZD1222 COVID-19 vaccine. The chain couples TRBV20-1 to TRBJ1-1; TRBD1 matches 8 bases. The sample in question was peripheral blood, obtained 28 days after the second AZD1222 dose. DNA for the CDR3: TGCAGTGCCCCAGGGGGCCCCGAAGCTTTCTTT. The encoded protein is CSAPGGPEAFF.